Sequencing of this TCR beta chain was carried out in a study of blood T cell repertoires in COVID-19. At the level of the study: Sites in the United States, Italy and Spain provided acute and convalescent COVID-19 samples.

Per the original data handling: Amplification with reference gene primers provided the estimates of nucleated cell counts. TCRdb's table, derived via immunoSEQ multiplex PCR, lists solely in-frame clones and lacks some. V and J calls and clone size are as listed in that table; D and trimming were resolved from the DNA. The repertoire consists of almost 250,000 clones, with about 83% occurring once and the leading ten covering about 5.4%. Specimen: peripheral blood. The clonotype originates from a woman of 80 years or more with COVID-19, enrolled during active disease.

This CDR3 is CASSGRVAGGSEQFF. The CDR3 DNA is TGTGCCAGCAGTGGTAGAGTAGCGGGGGGATCTGAGCAGTTCTTC. J is TRBJ2-1 and V is TRBV2; 10 nucleotides agree with TRBD2. This CDR3 is 15 amino acids long. CDR1 is SNHLY, CDR2 FYNNEI, per germline. J lost 9 bases, V lost 4 bases, and 9 bases had no gene match. Filled out from reference TRBV2 and TRBJ2-1, the complete variable domain reads EPEVTQTPSHQVTQMGQEVILRCVPISNHLYFYWYRQILGQKVEFLVSFYNNEISEKSEIFDDQFSVERPDGSNFTLKIRSTKLEDSAMYFCASSGRVAGGSEQFFGPGTRLTVL.